The entry below gives a single TCR beta chain sequence along with its context. Its antigen is unidentified. This sample was included in a study of Ad26.COV2.S vaccination and SARS-CoV-2 variants. The CDR3 extends over 14 amino acids. Trimming removed 5 bases at V and 0 bases at J, with 11 bases between. CDR1 is MNHEY and CDR2 is SVGAGI in the germline V gene. Clones were read by immunoSEQ multiplex PCR, and TCRdb kept only the in-frame ones, dropping some. The repertoire holds some 250,000 clones, with approximately 87% as singletons. The treatment: around 19 received Ad26.COV2.S at low or high dose, single or two shots; about five received placebo; per-sample allocation not given. On day 63 after the first injection, vaccine and placebo recipients gave samples. The study used a vaccine consisting of an Ad26 vector that expressed Wuhan-strain SARS-CoV-2 spike. Study outcomes and limitations: TCR breadth and depth analyses may have underestimated total T cell responses.

The receptor was isolated from a person aged 18-65 years who received the Ad26.COV2.S COVID-19 vaccine or a placebo. This material consisted of peripheral blood, taken in a trial of Ad26.COV2.S vaccine versus placebo. The rearrangement links TRBV6-5 to TRBJ2-7, with D possibly matching TRBD2 (5 bases). The CDR3, as DNA: TGTGCCAGCAGTCTGGGAGTGGCCTCCTACGAGCAGTACTTC. The encoded protein is CASSLGVASYEQYF.